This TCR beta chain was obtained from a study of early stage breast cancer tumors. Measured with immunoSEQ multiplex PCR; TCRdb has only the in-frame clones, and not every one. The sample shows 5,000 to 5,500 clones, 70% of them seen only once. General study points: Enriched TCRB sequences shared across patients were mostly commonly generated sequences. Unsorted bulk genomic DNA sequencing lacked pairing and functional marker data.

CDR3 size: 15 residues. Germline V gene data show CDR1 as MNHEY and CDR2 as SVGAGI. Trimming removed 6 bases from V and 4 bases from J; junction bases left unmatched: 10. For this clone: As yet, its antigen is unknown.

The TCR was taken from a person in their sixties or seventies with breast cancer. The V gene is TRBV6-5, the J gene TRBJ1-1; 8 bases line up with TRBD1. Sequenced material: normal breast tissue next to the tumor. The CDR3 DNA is TGTGCCAGCAGACCCACGGGACAGGTCGCCACTGAAGCTTTCTTT. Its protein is CASRPTGQVATEAFF.